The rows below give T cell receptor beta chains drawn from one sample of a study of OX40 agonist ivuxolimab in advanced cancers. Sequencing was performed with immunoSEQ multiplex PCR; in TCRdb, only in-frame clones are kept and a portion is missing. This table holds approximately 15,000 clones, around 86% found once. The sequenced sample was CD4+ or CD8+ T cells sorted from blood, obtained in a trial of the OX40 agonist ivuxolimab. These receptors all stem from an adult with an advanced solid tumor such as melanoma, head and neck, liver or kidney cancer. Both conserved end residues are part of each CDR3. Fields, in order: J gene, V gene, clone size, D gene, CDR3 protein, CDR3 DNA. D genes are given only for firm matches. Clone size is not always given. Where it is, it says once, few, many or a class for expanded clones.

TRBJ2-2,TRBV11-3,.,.,CASSPRSGANTGELFF,TGTGCCAGCAGCCCGAGGTCAGGCGCGAACACCGGGGAGCTGTTTTTT
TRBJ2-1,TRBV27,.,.,CASSFSDGNEQFF,TGTGCCAGCAGTTTCTCGGACGGGAATGAGCAGTTCTTC
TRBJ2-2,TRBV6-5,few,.,CATASKGAGELFF,TGTGCCACAGCCTCCAAGGGGGCCGGGGAGCTGTTTTTT
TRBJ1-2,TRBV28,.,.,CASSIRGNGYTF,TGTGCCAGCAGTATCAGGGGAAATGGCTACACCTTC
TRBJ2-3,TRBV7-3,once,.,CASSLTREQADTQYF,TGTGCCAGCAGCTTAACGAGGGAGCAGGCAGATACGCAGTATTTT
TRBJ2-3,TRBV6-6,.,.,CASSYSLARDTQYF,TGTGCCAGCAGTTACTCATTAGCCCGGGATACGCAGTATTTT
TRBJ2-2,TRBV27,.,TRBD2,CASRQGTSTGELFF,TGTGCCAGCAGGCAGGGGACTAGCACCGGGGAGCTGTTTTTT
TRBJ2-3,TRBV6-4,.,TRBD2,CASSDVGTSGTDTQYF,TGTGCCAGCAGTGACGTCGGGACTAGCGGTACAGATACGCAGTATTTT
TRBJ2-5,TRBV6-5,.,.,CASSYYQGSTETQYF,TGTGCCAGCAGTTACTATCAAGGGTCGACTGAGACCCAGTACTTC
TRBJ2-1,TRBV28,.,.,CASSPQSSYNEQFF,TGTGCCAGCAGTCCTCAGAGCTCCTACAATGAGCAGTTCTTC
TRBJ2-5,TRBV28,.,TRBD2,CASSSRLLADQETQYF,TGTGCCAGCAGTTCCCGACTTCTAGCGGATCAAGAGACCCAGTACTTC